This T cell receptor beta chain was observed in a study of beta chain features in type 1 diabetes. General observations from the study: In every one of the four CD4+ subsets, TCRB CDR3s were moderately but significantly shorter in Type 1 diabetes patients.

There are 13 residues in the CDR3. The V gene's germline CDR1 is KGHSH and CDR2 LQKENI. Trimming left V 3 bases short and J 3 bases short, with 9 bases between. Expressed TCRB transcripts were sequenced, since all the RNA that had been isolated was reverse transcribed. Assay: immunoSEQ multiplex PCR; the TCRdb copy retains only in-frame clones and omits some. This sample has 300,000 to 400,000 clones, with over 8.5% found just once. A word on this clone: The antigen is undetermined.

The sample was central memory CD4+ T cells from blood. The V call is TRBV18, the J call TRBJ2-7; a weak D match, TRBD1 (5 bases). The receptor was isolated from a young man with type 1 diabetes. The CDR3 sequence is CASSPEQVYEQYF. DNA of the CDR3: TGTGCCAGCTCACCTGAACAGGTCTACGAGCAGTACTTC.